The rows below give T cell receptor beta chains drawn from one sample of a study of blood T cell repertoires in COVID-19. This table comes from immunoSEQ multiplex PCR, and its TCRdb copy is limited to in-frame clones, with some not included. The table has some 250,000 clones, 80% to 90% seen once; the top ten hold roughly 9%. Sequencing input: PBMCs or T cells enriched from blood (not recorded which). These receptors were obtained from a man aged 35 to 55 who had recovered from COVID-19. Each CDR3 is given with its conserved first and last residue. D genes are given only for firm matches. Not all rows give a size; the values are once, few, many and, for expanded clones, a class.

TRBJ2-2 | TRBV7-2 | . | . | TGTGCCAGCAGTATAACGACAGGTAGTTCCCTCACCGGGGAGCTGTTTTTT | CASSITTGSSLTGELFF
TRBJ1-1 | TRBV2 | TRBD1 | . | TGTGCCAGCAATATAAACAGGGGTGGCACTGAAGCTTTCTTT | CASNINRGGTEAFF
TRBJ2-7 | TRBV27 | TRBD2 | . | TGTGCCAGCAGCGACACTAGCGGGGGGCGTTTCTCCCACGTCTACGAGCAGTACTTC | CASSDTSGGRFSHVYEQYF
TRBJ2-2 | TRBV5-4 | . | . | TGTGCCATCCAGTACGCGGCCGGGGAGCTGTTTTTT | CAIQYAAGELFF
TRBJ2-3 | TRBV7-3 | TRBD1 | . | TGTGCCAGCAGCCCAGACCCGACAGGGAGCACAGATACGCAGTATTTT | CASSPDPTGSTDTQYF
TRBJ2-7 | TRBV4-1 | . | . | TGCGCCAGCAGTCCAAGAAACGTAGGCAGGACCTACGAGCAGTACTTC | CASSPRNVGRTYEQYF
TRBJ1-3 | TRBV30 | . | . | TGTGCCTGGGGGAGGGGGTTTGGAAACACCATATATTTT | CAWGRGFGNTIYF
TRBJ2-5 | TRBV11-3 | . | . | TGTGCCAGCAGTCTGGACCTATGGGGGGTTAAGGATTCGGAGACCCAGTACTTC | CASSLDLWGVKDSETQYF
TRBJ2-3 | TRBV19 | . | once | TGTGCCAGTAGTATAACTATGCTAGATACGCAGTATTTT | CASSITMLDTQYF
TRBJ2-2 | TRBV28 | . | once | TGTGCCAGCAGGGGAGGACTGTCGAACACCGGGGAGCTGTTTTTT | CASRGGLSNTGELFF
TRBJ2-7 | TRBV6-5 | . | once | TGTGCCAGCAGCTTTCCCGGACAGCGACCAATACAGTACTTC | CASSFPGQRPIQYF
TRBJ2-5 | TRBV11-2 | TRBD2 | . | TGTGCCAGCAGCGATCAACCGGGACTAGCACAAGAGACCCAGTACTTC | CASSDQPGLAQETQYF
TRBJ2-7 | TRBV7-9 | TRBD1 | . | TGTGCCAGCAGCTCCCCCGGGACAGCGAAATACGAGCAGTACTTC | CASSSPGTAKYEQYF
TRBJ1-2 | TRBV24-1 | . | . | TGTGCCACCAGTGATTCGCGCGCGGGGGACGGCTACACCTTC | CATSDSRAGDGYTF
TRBJ2-7 | TRBV4-1 | . | . | TGCGCCAGCAGCCACCGAGGCGGGGAGCAGTACTTC | CASSHRGGEQYF
TRBJ1-2 | TRBV19 | . | . | TGTGCCAGTAGTCCATGGACAGCTTCTAACTATGGCTACACCTTC | CASSPWTASNYGYTF
TRBJ1-1 | TRBV6-2/TRBV6-3 | . | . | TGTGCCAGCAGCGACAGGTTTGAAGCTTTCTTT | CASSDRFEAFF
TRBJ2-7 | TRBV6-5 | TRBD1 | once | TGTGCCAGCAGTCAGGACAGGGGGCGCGAGCAGTACTTC | CASSQDRGREQYF
TRBJ1-6 | TRBV27 | . | . | TGTGCCAGCAGACCGGGGGGTTCACCCCTCCACTTT | CASRPGGSPLHF
TRBJ1-4 | TRBV11-2 | TRBD1 | . | TGTGCCAGCAGCTCAAGACAGGGGGCACAGAATGAAAAACTGTTTTTT | CASSSRQGAQNEKLFF
TRBJ1-1 | TRBV4-3 | TRBD1 | . | TGCGCCAGCAGCCCGACAGGGAAGTACACTGAAGCTTTCTTT | CASSPTGKYTEAFF
TRBJ1-5 | TRBV6-5 | TRBD1 | . | TGTGCCAGCAGCCCCTCCAGGGGGCTTGGTCAGCCCCAGCATTTT | CASSPSRGLGQPQHF
TRBJ2-7 | TRBV3-1/TRBV3-2 | TRBD2 | once | TGTGCCAGCAGCGGGGGACTAGCGGCGCTCTACGAGCAGTACTTC | CASSGGLAALYEQYF